This T cell receptor (beta chain) was identified during a study of blood T cell repertoires in COVID-19. Overall study: Specimens from acute and convalescent COVID-19 originated in the United States, Italy and Spain. The cDNA or gDNA used as material had been derived from T cells, B-cell-depleted T cells, or PBMCs.

Per the original data handling: Amplification of reference gene primers provided the estimated nucleated cell counts. Some clones are missing from TCRdb's copy, which holds only in-frame ones; the method was immunoSEQ multiplex PCR. The V and J calls and clone size come from that table; D and trimming were worked out from the DNA. The repertoire holds 130,000 to 150,000 clones, roughly 80% seen once, with roughly 7.7% in the top ten. Germline CDR1 MNHEY, CDR2 SVGAGI. The J segment lost 7 bases and the V segment lost 7 bases, leaving 11 bases of the junction unmatched. This CDR3 contains 15 residues. The source material was peripheral blood. The chain is built from TRBV6-5 and TRBJ2-1; 9 nucleotides align to TRBD1. The TCR sequence derives from a human donor with acute or convalescent COVID-19. The donor label of this sample is uncertain. The CDR3, as DNA: TGTGCCAGCACCCCTACAGGGGGCGTATGGAATGAGCAGTTCTTC. As protein: CASTPTGGVWNEQFF.